One sample yielded the 16 T cell receptor beta chains listed below, sequenced in a study of shared clonotypes between healthy human individuals. Repertoires were generated with immunoSEQ multiplex PCR, while TCRdb's copy carries only in-frame clones and drops some. This sample has around 1.5 million clones, with 95% to 99% found just once. The specimen sequenced was naive CD4+ T cells sorted from blood. The subset here: CD45RA+ positively selected. The receptor set was obtained from a man aged 25 to 40 in good health.

This chain uses TRBV6-6 with TRBJ2-7; tentative D call: TRBD1 (6 bases). V lost 0 bases and J lost 3, with 12 bases in between. The CDR3 loop spans 15 amino acids. Germline CDR1 and CDR2: MNHNY and SVGAGI (reference sequence). The CDR3 nucleotides read TGTGCCAGCAGTTACTCCGGGACACGTCTCTACGAGCAGTACTTC. This sequence encodes CASSYSGTRLYEQYF.

Only one count was recorded for this clone. V usage is TRBV19 and J usage is TRBJ2-7; 8 positions match TRBD2. This CDR3 contains 14 residues. CDR1 and CDR2 from the germline V gene are LNHDA and SQIVND (reference sequence). The trim removed 4 bases at V and 3 bases at J, leaving 5 bases unmatched. The DNA of the CDR3 is TGTGCCAGTAGTACCTGGACTAGCAGCTACGAGCAGTACTTC. Its protein product is CASSTWTSSYEQYF.

The chain combines TRBV6-5 with TRBJ1-2; TRBD1 is a possible D gene (5 bases). Germline CDR1 and CDR2: MNHEY and SVGAGI. Trimming removed 4 bases at V and 4 bases at J, with 19 bases between. The CDR3 totals 16 residues. In nucleotides, the CDR3 is TGTGCCAGCAGTTCGGGATTTCGAGGGGATTCCTATGGCTACACCTTC. Translating it yields CASSSGFRGDSYGYTF.

The V and J genes are TRBV29-1 and TRBJ2-1; 7 nucleotides line up with TRBD2. Germline V gene lookup returns CDR1 SQVTM and CDR2 ANQGSEA. V lost 7 bases to trimming and J lost 4 bases; unmatched junction nucleotides: 7. CDR3 length: 13 residues. DNA of the CDR3: TGCAGCGGGACCGGGGAGGGGTACAATGAGCAGTTCTTC. Protein sequence: CSGTGEGYNEQFF.

V usage is TRBV10-3 and J usage is TRBJ2-3; 13 nucleotides match TRBD2. The CDR3 runs to 15 residues. V lost 6 bases to trimming and J lost 4 bases; unmatched junction nucleotides: 4. Per the germline V gene, CDR1 is ENHRY and CDR2 is SYGVKD. The CDR3 DNA reads as TGTGCCATCAGGCCGGGACTAGCGGGATCAGATACGCAGTATTTT. Encoded protein: CAIRPGLAGSDTQYF.

The rearrangement links TRBV5-1 to TRBJ2-7; 8 bases fit TRBD2. The germline CDR1 and CDR2 sequences are SGHRS and YFSETQ. V gave up 5 bases and J gave up 6 bases; unmatched junction bases: 10. The CDR3 spans 14 residues. The CDR3 spells CASSQSGSSSEQYF. The CDR3 bases are TGCGCCAGCAGTCAAAGCGGGAGTTCCAGCGAGCAGTACTTC. Looking up the rest from reference TRBV5-1 and TRBJ2-7 gives the full variable domain: KAGVTQTPRYLIKTRGQQVTLSCSPISGHRSVSWYQQTPGQGLQFLFEYFSETQRNKGNFPGRFSGRQFSNSRSEMNVSTLELGDSALYLCASSQSGSSSEQYFGPGTRLTVT.

The J gene is TRBJ1-2, the V gene TRBV28, with 7 bases lining up with TRBD1. Trimming took 11 bases from V and 4 from J; bases not matched to a gene: 7. Germline assignment: CDR1 MDHEN and CDR2 SYDVKM. CDR3 length: 12 residues. CDR3 nucleotides: TGTGCCGGGGCGGACAGGTTCTATGGCTACACCTTC. This encodes CAGADRFYGYTF.

This clone has just one count. This chain links TRBV18 with TRBJ2-1; 7 bases align to TRBD2. The CDR3 contains 15 residues. Germline trimming cut 5 bases from V and 7 bases from J; bases unmatched to any gene: 11. Germline CDR1 and CDR2: KGHSH and LQKENI. The CDR3 DNA sequence: TGTGCCAGCTCAGCGGTGGCGGGAGCATGGAATGAGCAGTTCTTC. As protein: CASSAVAGAWNEQFF.

The chain uses TRBV29-1 and TRBJ2-5, with D maybe TRBD1 (6 bases). CDR1 and CDR2 from the germline V gene are SQVTM and ANQGSEA. V was trimmed by 6 bases and J by 4 bases, leaving 12 bases between them. The CDR3 totals 12 residues. The CDR3 DNA sequence: TGCAGCGTGCGACAGGTAGGAGAGACCCAGTACTTC. It specifies CSVRQVGETQYF.

V gene TRBV28 combines with J gene TRBJ2-3; D is unclear. The CDR3 consists of 11 residues. V was cut by 6 bases and J by 7 bases, with 8 bases left in between. Per germline, CDR1 MDHEN and CDR2 SYDVKM. CDR3 protein: CASRGSHTQYF. The CDR3 bases are TGTGCCAGCAGGGGTTCACATACGCAGTATTTT.

This chain uses TRBV5-1 with TRBJ2-1; D uncertain. This CDR3 spans 14 amino acids. The V and J ends lost 4 bases and 3 bases respectively, with 11 bases between them. Germline V gene sequence: CDR1 SGHRS, CDR2 YFSETQ. The CDR3 reads CASSITESYNEQFF. In nucleotides, the CDR3 is TGCGCCAGCAGCATAACTGAGAGCTACAATGAGCAGTTCTTC.

The rearrangement joins TRBV6-5 to TRBJ1-5, with 7 bases aligning to TRBD1. This CDR3 contains 14 residues. CDR1 and CDR2 from the germline V gene are MNHEY and SVGAGI. V lost 6 bases, J lost 9 bases, and 11 bases stayed unmatched. In DNA, the CDR3 is TGTGCCAGCAGACCGACAGGGAGGATCGCGCCCCAGCATTTT. Amino acids: CASRPTGRIAPQHF.

The chain is built from TRBV15 and TRBJ1-4; 12 nucleotides line up with TRBD1. There are 17 residues in the CDR3. V gave up 0 bases and J gave up 7 bases; unmatched junction bases: 6. The V gene's germline CDR1 is LNHNV and CDR2 YYDKDF (reference sequence). CDR3: CATSRDQGTGGREKLFF. CDR3 nucleotide sequence: TGTGCCACCAGCAGAGATCAGGGGACAGGGGGCCGTGAAAAACTGTTTTTT.

V is TRBV11-2 and J is TRBJ2-5, with TRBD2 as a possible D gene (5 bases). The V gene's germline CDR1 is SGHAT and CDR2 FQNNGV. V lost 1 base and J lost 4, with 25 bases in between. CDR3 length: 19 amino acids. CDR3 loop: CASSLASLANPSTRETQYF. Here the CDR3 DNA reads TGTGCCAGCAGCTTAGCGAGCCTCGCAAATCCTAGCACTAGAGAGACCCAGTACTTC.

This sequence joins TRBV28 and TRBJ1-1; D is unclear. CDR1 is MDHEN, CDR2 SYDVKM, per germline. This CDR3 region has 15 residues. Trimming took 3 bases from V and 4 from J, leaving 15 bases between them. CDR3 sequence: CASSFNTGLGTEAFF. The CDR3, as DNA: TGTGCCAGCAGTTTCAACACGGGCTTGGGCACTGAAGCTTTCTTT.

This chain uses TRBV5-1 with TRBJ2-1, with D unresolved. Trimming cost V 0 bases and J 5 bases, with 9 bases left between them. CDR1 SGHRS and CDR2 YFSETQ come from the germline V gene. The CDR3 covers 14 residues. The CDR3 nucleotides read TGCGCCAGCAGCTTGGTAGCAGGTCACAATGAGCAGTTCTTC. It specifies CASSLVAGHNEQFF.